This T cell receptor beta chain was recovered during a study of graft-versus-host responses after intestinal transplantation. In the study overall: Transplants were multivisceral, liver-intestinal, or isolated intestinal. Findings and caveats of the study: Some patients had graft-donor T cell macrochimerism, and their allografts showed high graft-versus-host to host-versus-graft clonal ratios.

With regard to this clone: Its target is unknown.

Libraries were prepared by immunoSEQ multiplex PCR; TCRdb keeps only in-frame clonotypes and omits some of them. The sample consists of about 50,000 clones, over 90% of them appearing once. Germline trimming cut 4 bases from V and 2 bases from J; bases unmatched to any gene: 0. Germline lookup yields CDR1 LNHDA and CDR2 SQIVND (reference sequence). The CDR3 runs 13 residues. The receptor was derived from a human donor who was the organ donor for an intestinal transplant. The J gene is TRBJ2-7, the V gene TRBV19; 9 nucleotides line up with TRBD2. The source was unstimulated CD4+ T cells sorted from spleen or lymph node cells, collected before transplant. The CDR3: CASSSGRAYEQYF. CDR3 in DNA: TGTGCCAGTAGTAGCGGGAGGGCCTACGAGCAGTACTTC.